A selection of T cell receptor beta chains follows, all from one sample in a study of human T cells and chemical hapten exposure. Via MiXCR, TCRdb re-called the RACE reads, giving one row per CDR3 protein. The sample lists more than 45,000 distinct CDR3 sequences; around 12% were seen once. The sample was whole blood, taken in connection with sensitization to the hapten diphenylcyclopropenone (DPC). Source of these receptors: a man younger than 40 with alopecia areata. Some clones in this sample may be carry-over from other donors' samples. Both conserved end residues are part of each CDR3. A D gene is named only where the DNA matches it firmly. Not all rows give a size; the values are once, few, many and, for expanded clones, a class.

NA	TRBJ1-4	TRBV2	TRBD1	TGTGCCAGCAGTGAGCAGACAGGGGGGGACGAAAAACTGTTTTTT	CASSEQTGGDEKLFF
many	TRBJ1-5	TRBV18	NA	TGTGCCAGCTCACTACAGGAAGGGGTCCATCAGCCCCAGCATTTT	CASSLQEGVHQPQHF
few	TRBJ1-1	TRBV27	NA	TGTGCCAGCAGTAACGGCGGCTTGAACACTGAAGCTTTCTTT	CASSNGGLNTEAFF
NA	TRBJ2-2	TRBV12-3/TRBV12-4	TRBD1	TGTGCCAGCAGTTTGGGGACAGGGGGCTTCGCCGGGGAGCTGTTTTTT	CASSLGTGGFAGELFF
many	TRBJ1-5	TRBV11-2	NA	TGTGCCAGCAGCTTAATGAGGAATCAGCCCCAGCATTTT	CASSLMRNQPQHF
many	TRBJ2-3	TRBV20-1	NA	TGCAGTGCTACTGGCCCCTGGGATACGCAGTATTTT	CSATGPWDTQYF
many	TRBJ2-1	TRBV7-9	NA	TGTGCCAGCAGCTTAGCGGTCGGGGATGAGCAGTTCTTC	CASSLAVGDEQFF
NA	TRBJ1-2	TRBV11-2	NA	TGTGCCAGCAGCTCCCCAAGGGTTTTCGGTAGTACCTATGGCTACACCTTC	CASSSPRVFGSTYGYTF
many	TRBJ1-6	TRBV7-9	TRBD1	TGTGCCAGCAGCTTAACGACAGGGGGCGGTAATTCACCCCTCCACTTT	CASSLTTGGGNSPLHF
NA	TRBJ2-5	TRBV5-1	TRBD1	TGCGCCAGCAGCTCGGGACAGCATCAAGAGACCCAGTACTTC	CASSSGQHQETQYF
NA	TRBJ2-1	TRBV10-3	TRBD2	TGTGCCATCAGTGAGCTAGGACTAGCGGGGACTCACTACAATGAGCAGTTCTTC	CAISELGLAGTHYNEQFF
few	TRBJ1-6	TRBV28	NA	TGTGCCAGCACACCCCCGCGAGGGCCCCTCCACTTT	CASTPPRGPLHF
few	TRBJ2-7	TRBV7-9	TRBD2	TGTGCCAGCACCCCGGGCCTAGCGGGGACTTCCTACGAGCAGTACTTC	CASTPGLAGTSYEQYF
NA	TRBJ2-7	TRBV6-2/TRBV6-3	NA	TGTGCCAGCAGTTACTCCTCCGGCCAACTCGAGCAGTACTTC	CASSYSSGQLEQYF
NA	TRBJ2-2	TRBV30	TRBD2	TGTGCCACCACGGGACTAGTTGAAACCGGGGAGCTGTTTTTT	CATTGLVETGELFF
NA	TRBJ2-1	TRBV4-3	NA	TGCGCCAGCAGCCAAGATGGGGGACACCACAATGAGCAGTTCTTC	CASSQDGGHHNEQFF
NA	TRBJ1-1	TRBV3-1	NA	TGTGCCAGCAGCCAAGATGACACAGAGAAAGAGGGCACTGAAGCTTTCTTT	CASSQDDTEKEGTEAFF
many	TRBJ2-2	TRBV29-1	NA	TGCAGCGTTGACACCGGGGAGCTGTTTTTT	CSVDTGELFF
few	TRBJ2-5	TRBV11-1	TRBD2	TGTGCCAGCAGCTTGATGGGACTAGCGGGGTCGGAGACCCAGTACTTC	CASSLMGLAGSETQYF
few	TRBJ2-3	TRBV29-1	NA	TGCAGCGTTGAAGCTCCTAGTGGTACGCAGTATTTT	CSVEAPSGTQYF
many	TRBJ1-2	TRBV20-1	TRBD1	TGCAGTGGAGCAACAGGGGGCGCTGACTATGGCTACACCTTC	CSGATGGADYGYTF
few	TRBJ1-6	TRBV28	NA	TGTGCCAGCAGTCTCAATTCCCGGGGTAATTCACCCCTCCACTTT	CASSLNSRGNSPLHF
many	TRBJ1-1	TRBV29-1	NA	TGCAGCGTTGTAGTGAACACTGAAGCTTTCTTT	CSVVVNTEAFF
many	TRBJ1-1	TRBV7-7	TRBD1	TGTGCCAGCAGCCTAATCACAGGGGGGGACACTGAAGCTTTCTTT	CASSLITGGDTEAFF
NA	TRBJ1-2	TRBV28	TRBD1	TGTGCCAGCAGTTTAACAGGGGGAGACTATGGCTACACCTTC	CASSLTGGDYGYTF